This paragraph covers one T cell receptor beta chain sequence. Its frequency places this clonotype as medium-sized (0.01 to 0.1%); no count is recorded. Its antigen is still unknown. For each sample, TRB amplification used approximately 230 ng of peripheral blood genomic DNA, equal to 35,000 to 45,000 genome equivalents. The CDR3, from cysteine to phenylalanine, totals 12 residues. The coding DNA is unavailable. As encoded in the germline V gene (reference sequence), CDR1 is SGHNT while CDR2 is YYREEE. Multiplex PCR with a touch-down protocol amplified TRB rearrangements, with the TRB-A and TRB-B primer pools combined in a single tube. Illumina adapters and sample indices were added to the amplicons through two consecutive PCR reactions using Phusion HS II polymerase. Amplicons were gel-purified with the NucleoSpin Gel and PCR Clean-up kit, then quantified by Qubit and quality-checked on an Agilent 2100 Bioanalyzer. Sequencing of the libraries was done on an Illumina MiSeq with paired-end, single-indexed, 600-cycle runs. The study's own analysis went as follows. TRB reads were aligned and assembled with MiXCR version 2.1.12 using the default MiXCR reference library. A clone was defined by each unique CDR3 nucleotide sequence, and the analysis included only productive sequences with two or more reads. Alpha-parameterized diversity profiles (alpha 0 to 5), including the Shannon (alpha 1) and Simpson (alpha 2) indices, were computed with an R script to assess repertoire diversity. The tcR package was used to compute combinatorial TRB VJ usage, which was then compared between cohorts by principal component analysis with ade4. GLIPH clustering of TCRbeta CDR3s was carried out on cohort pairs matched by age and read depth, and cluster frequencies were compared by Wilcoxon test. Based on TCRdb reprocessing of the reads, there is one entry per CDR3 protein sequence, and DNA is missing. The authors' filters were not applied to this entry. The table for this sample shows roughly 3,800 distinct CDR3 sequences. 14% to 15% of the sample rests with the top ten.

The data were obtained in a study of T cell clusters in autoimmune cytopenias (dated by TCRdb to about 2019). About the study as a whole: A mean age of around 56 years and a median age of roughly 59 years were recorded for the healthy donor controls, of whom 22 of 43 were female. Autoimmune hepatitis repertoires were compared against more than 20 age- and sex-matched healthy donors. TRB sequencing reached a median depth of approximately 50,000 reads per sample and yielded a median of about 2,200 distinct TRB clonotypes per sample. For primary cytopenia the controls were about two dozen age-matched healthy donors, whereas for secondary cytopenia the controls were 11 to 15 age-matched CLL patients. TRB and IGH repertoires from peripheral blood were sequenced in autoimmune cytopenia patients at active disease and during treatment follow-up, with healthy, CLL and autoimmune hepatitis controls included alongside. The goal of the study was to find out whether patients with autoimmune cytopenia have a disease-specific immune repertoire signature that could be used as a blood-based biomarker.

Points the paper makes about the study in general: GLIPH results suggested that primary autoimmune cytopenia patients were missing physiological T cell clusters, with approximately 47 clusters found only in healthy donors compared with some 15 found only in patients. The TRB repertoire shifts, including less even repertoires in secondary cytopenia and CLL, mostly reflected lymphoma bias and not autoimmunity. The cluster-lack signature was not observed for secondary cytopenia versus CLL, as the signature was apparently masked by the dominant lymphoma-associated repertoire. The T cell clusters were defined only in silico, and the functional role of the clusters still needed to be validated experimentally. Compared with active autoimmune hepatitis patients, healthy donors had almost three times as many exclusive TRB clusters, a finding consistent with an autoimmunity-wide signature.

The data were also submitted as part of a second study, on T cell repertoires in aging, cancer and after chemotherapy. In that second paper, the authors write: The donors fell into six age groups ranging from 30 or younger to 70 or older, and each group had at least three individuals. Healthy donor control TCR repertoires were recorded over several months to years and showed clear clonal overlap across re-sampling. The full dataset contained several million TCR reads. Significantly lower blood TCR diversity and higher clonality were observed in untreated patients with hematological or solid cancers than in age-matched healthy donors. In healthy donors, the drop in TCR diversity with age came mainly from a loss of richness, whereas in cancer patients a loss of evenness also played a part. Median generation probability increased over the chemotherapy interval in both cancer cohorts, suggesting repertoire reconstitution through rebound thymic output. It was noted by the authors that conclusions about immunological memory after chemotherapy cannot be drawn from the repertoire data. To look at immunoaging and at how T cells reconstitute after chemotherapy, the study profiled TCR beta repertoires in peripheral blood from both healthy donors and cancer patients. A cohort of 200 to 250 cancer patients (about 94 with hematological and approximately 120 with solid cancers) was assembled, and 100 or so healthy donors were included as a reference group. TRB sequences were processed with MiXCR versions 2.12 and 3.0.5. The repertoire metrics were Shannon diversity, evenness, clonality (calculated as one minus evenness), and diversity profiles parameterized by alpha from 0 to 5. The IGoR algorithm was used to calculate generation probabilities of clones in the paired pre- and post-chemotherapy samples.

The TCR originated in a human donor in good health. The material sequenced was peripheral blood. The chain links TRBV5-4 with TRBJ1-6; there is no DNA to check the TCRdb D call of TRBD1. The CDR3 has the sequence CASPGRTRALHF.